This T cell receptor (beta chain) was sequenced in a study of cytomegalovirus exposure and HLA in healthy donors. Overall study results and limits: With high specificity and sensitivity, the classifier reportedly diagnosed cytomegalovirus status. Investigators reported over 150 TCR beta chains as tied to cytomegalovirus.

Trimming cost V 0 bases and J 10 bases, with 8 bases left between them. Germline V gene data show CDR1 as SGDLS and CDR2 as YYNGEE. This CDR3 comprises 12 residues. TCRdb's copy holds only in-frame clones and misses some; the assay was immunoSEQ multiplex PCR. This table has 65,000 to 80,000 clones, 85% to 95% appearing once. Notes on this clone: Its antigen is unidentified.

The sequence came from a woman younger than 35 in good health and CMV-seropositive. The chain carries TRBV9 and TRBJ2-1; D is perhaps TRBD2 (6 bases). The specimen sequenced was PBMCs. This chain's CDR3 is CASSVAAGEQFF. In nucleotides, the CDR3 is TGTGCCAGCAGCGTAGCTGCGGGGGAGCAGTTCTTC.